The subject of this entry is one T cell receptor beta chain. Under the authors' procedure: Amplifying reference gene primers gave estimates of nucleated cell counts. Using immunoSEQ multiplex PCR, the repertoire was profiled, and TCRdb retains in-frame clones only, with some absent. The V and J calls and the clone size are those of that table, but D and trimming were determined from the DNA. The sample has about 100,000 clones, 88% seen once. The data derive from a study of blood T cell repertoires in COVID-19. On the study more broadly: Italy, Spain and the United States were the sources of the convalescent and acute COVID-19 samples. T cells, B-cell-depleted T cells, or PBMCs provided the cDNA or gDNA that served as material.

The ends were cut back, 7 bases at V and 6 bases at J, with 10 bases in the middle. Per the germline V gene, CDR1 is SGDLS and CDR2 is YYNGEE. This CDR3 region has 11 residues. The sequenced sample consisted of peripheral blood. The chain employs TRBV9 and TRBJ2-5, with TRBD1 as a possible D gene (6 bases). This clonotype was sampled from a man aged 45 to 65 with active or convalescent COVID-19. CDR3 bases: TGTGCCAGCGCAGGGGAAAAGACCCAGTACTTC. It yields the protein CASAGEKTQYF.